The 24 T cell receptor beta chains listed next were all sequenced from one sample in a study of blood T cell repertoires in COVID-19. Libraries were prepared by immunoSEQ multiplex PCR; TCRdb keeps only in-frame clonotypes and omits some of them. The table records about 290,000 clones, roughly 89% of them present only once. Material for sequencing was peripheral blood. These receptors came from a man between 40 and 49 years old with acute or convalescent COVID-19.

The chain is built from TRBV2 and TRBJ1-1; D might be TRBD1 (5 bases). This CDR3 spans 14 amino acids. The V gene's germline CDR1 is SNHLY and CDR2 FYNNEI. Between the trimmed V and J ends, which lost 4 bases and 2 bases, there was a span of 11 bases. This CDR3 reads CASSGGTANTEAFF. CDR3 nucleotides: TGTGCCAGCAGTGGGGGGACTGCTAACACTGAAGCTTTCTTT. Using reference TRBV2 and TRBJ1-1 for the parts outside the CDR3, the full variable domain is EPEVTQTPSHQVTQMGQEVILRCVPISNHLYFYWYRQILGQKVEFLVSFYNNEISEKSEIFDDQFSVERPDGSNFTLKIRSTKLEDSAMYFCASSGGTANTEAFFGQGTRLTVV.

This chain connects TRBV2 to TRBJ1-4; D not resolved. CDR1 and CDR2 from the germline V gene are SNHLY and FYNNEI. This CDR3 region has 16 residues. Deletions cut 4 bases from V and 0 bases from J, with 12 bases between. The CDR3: CASSAIHLATNEKLFF. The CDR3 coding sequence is TGTGCCAGCAGTGCAATACACCTTGCAACTAATGAAAAACTGTTTTTT. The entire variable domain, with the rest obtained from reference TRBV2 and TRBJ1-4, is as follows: EPEVTQTPSHQVTQMGQEVILRCVPISNHLYFYWYRQILGQKVEFLVSFYNNEISEKSEIFDDQFSVERPDGSNFTLKIRSTKLEDSAMYFCASSAIHLATNEKLFFGSGTQLSVL.

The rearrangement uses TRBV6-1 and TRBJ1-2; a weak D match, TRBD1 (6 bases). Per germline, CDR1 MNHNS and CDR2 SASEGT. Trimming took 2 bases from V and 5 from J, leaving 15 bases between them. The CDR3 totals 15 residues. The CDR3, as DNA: TGTGCCAGCAGTGAAAGTATGGGAGGGGGTTATGGCTACACCTTC. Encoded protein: CASSESMGGGYGYTF.

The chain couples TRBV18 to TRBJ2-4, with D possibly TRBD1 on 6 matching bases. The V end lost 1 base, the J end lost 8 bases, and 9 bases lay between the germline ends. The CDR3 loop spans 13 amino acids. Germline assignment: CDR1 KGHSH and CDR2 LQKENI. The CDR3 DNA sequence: TGTGCCAGCTCACCACAACAGGGTGACATTCAGTACTTC. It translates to CASSPQQGDIQYF.

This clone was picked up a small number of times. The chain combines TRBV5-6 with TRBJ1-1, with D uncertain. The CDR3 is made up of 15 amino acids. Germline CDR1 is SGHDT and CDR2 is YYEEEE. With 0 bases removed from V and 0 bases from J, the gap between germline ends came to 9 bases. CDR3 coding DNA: TGTGCCAGCAGCTTGGCCTACTCCATGAACACTGAAGCTTTCTTT. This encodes CASSLAYSMNTEAFF.

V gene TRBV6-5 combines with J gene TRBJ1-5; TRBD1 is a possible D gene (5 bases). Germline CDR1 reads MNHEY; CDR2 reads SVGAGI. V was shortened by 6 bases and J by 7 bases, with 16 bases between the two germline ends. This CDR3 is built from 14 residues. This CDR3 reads CASRNFQGGQPQHF. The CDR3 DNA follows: TGTGCCAGCAGAAATTTTCAGGGAGGCCAGCCCCAGCATTTT.

CDR3 nucleotide sequence: TGTGCCAGCAGCGTCTATTTTAGTTCAGATACGCAGTATTTT. The encoded protein is CASSVYFSSDTQYF. The V and J genes are TRBV9 and TRBJ2-3; D is unresolved. Trimming took off 2 bases at V and 4 bases at J, with 11 bases between the two ends. The CDR3 spans 14 residues. Germline CDR1 is SGDLS and CDR2 is YYNGEE.

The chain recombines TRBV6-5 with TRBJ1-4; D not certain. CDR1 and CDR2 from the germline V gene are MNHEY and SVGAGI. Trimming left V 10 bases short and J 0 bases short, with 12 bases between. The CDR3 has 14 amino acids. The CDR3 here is CATARTATNEKLFF. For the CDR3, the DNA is TGTGCCACCGCACGGACTGCAACTAATGAAAAACTGTTTTTT.

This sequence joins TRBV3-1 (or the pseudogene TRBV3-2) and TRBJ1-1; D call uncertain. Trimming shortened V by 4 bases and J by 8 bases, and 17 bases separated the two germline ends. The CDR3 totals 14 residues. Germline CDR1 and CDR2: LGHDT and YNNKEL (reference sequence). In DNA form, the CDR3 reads TGTGCCAGCAGCCCTACGCGGAGGCCCGGCGAAGCTTTCTTT. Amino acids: CASSPTRRPGEAFF.

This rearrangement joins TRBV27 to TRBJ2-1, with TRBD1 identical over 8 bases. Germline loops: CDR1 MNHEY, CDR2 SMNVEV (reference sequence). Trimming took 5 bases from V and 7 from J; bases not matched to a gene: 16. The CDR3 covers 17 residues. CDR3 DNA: TGTGCCAGCAGTGCCAGACAGGGGCTAGCCCTTGTGAATGAGCAGTTCTTC. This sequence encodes CASSARQGLALVNEQFF.

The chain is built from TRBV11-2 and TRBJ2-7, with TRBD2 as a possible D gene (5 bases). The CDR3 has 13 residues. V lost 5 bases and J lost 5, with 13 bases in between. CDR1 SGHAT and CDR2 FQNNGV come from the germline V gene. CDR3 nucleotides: TGTGCCAGCAGCCTGCGCGAGGGAAACGAGCAGTACTTC. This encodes CASSLREGNEQYF.

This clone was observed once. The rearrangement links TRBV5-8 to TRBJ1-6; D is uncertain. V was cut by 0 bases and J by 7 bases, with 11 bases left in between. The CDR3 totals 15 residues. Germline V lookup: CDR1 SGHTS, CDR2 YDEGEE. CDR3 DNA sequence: TGTGCCAGCAGCTTGGTTGGCGGAGGGAATTCACCCCTCCACTTT. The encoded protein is CASSLVGGGNSPLHF.

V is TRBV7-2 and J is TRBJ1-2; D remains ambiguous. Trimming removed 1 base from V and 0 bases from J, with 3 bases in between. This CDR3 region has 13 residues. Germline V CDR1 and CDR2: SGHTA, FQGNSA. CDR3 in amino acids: CASSLDSNYGYTF. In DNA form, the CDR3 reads TGTGCCAGCAGCTTAGACTCTAACTATGGCTACACCTTC.

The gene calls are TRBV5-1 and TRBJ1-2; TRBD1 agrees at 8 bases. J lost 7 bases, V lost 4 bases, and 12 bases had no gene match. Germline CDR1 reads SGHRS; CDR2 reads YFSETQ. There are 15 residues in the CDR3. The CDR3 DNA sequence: TGCGCCAGCAGCCCCGACGGACGGACAGGGCTTGGCTACACCTTC. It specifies CASSPDGRTGLGYTF.

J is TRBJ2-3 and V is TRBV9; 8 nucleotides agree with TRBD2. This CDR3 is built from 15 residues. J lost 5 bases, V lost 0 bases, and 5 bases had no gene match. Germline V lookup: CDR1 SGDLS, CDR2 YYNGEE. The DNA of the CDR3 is TGTGCCAGCAGCGTAGGGGGTAGCGGGATAGATACGCAGTATTTT. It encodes CASSVGGSGIDTQYF.

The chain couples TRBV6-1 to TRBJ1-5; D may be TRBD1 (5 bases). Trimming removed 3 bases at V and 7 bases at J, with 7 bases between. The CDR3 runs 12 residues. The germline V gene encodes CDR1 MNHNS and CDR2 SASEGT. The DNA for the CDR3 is TGTGCCAGCAGTGAGACAGCCCAGCCCCAGCATTTT. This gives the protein CASSETAQPQHF.

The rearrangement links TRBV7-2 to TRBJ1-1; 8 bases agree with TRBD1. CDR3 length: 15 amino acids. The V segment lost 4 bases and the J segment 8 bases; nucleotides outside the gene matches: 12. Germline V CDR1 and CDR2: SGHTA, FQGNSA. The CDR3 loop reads CASSYTDLDREEAFF. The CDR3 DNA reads TGTGCCAGCAGCTACACAGACCTGGACAGGGAGGAAGCTTTCTTT.

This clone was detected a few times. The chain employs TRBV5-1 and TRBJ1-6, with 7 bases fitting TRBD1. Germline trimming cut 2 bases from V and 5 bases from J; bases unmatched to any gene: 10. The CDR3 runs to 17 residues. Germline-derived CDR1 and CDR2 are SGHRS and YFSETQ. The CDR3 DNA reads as TGCGCCAGCAGCTTAGGGAGACAGGGTTTGAATAATTCACCCCTCCACTTT. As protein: CASSLGRQGLNNSPLHF.

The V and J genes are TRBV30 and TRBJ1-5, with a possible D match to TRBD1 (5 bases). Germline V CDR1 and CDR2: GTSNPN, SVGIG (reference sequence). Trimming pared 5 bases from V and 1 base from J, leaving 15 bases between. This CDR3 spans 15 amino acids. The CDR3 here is CAWQLGDSSNQPQHF. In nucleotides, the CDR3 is TGTGCCTGGCAATTAGGGGACTCAAGCAATCAGCCCCAGCATTTT.

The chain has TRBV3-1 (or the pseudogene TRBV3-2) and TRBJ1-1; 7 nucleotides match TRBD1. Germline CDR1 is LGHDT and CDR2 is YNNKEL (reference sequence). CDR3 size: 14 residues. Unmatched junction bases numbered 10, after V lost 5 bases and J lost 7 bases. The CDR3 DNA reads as TGTGCCAGCAGCTCCCCGACAGGGAGGAATGAAGCTTTCTTT. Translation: CASSSPTGRNEAFF.

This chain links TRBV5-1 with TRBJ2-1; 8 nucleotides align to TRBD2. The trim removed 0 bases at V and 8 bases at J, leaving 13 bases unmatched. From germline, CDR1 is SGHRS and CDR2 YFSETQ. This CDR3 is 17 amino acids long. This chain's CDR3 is CASSLGPGVAGKDEQFF. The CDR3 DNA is TGCGCCAGCAGCTTGGGTCCGGGGGTAGCGGGGAAGGATGAGCAGTTCTTC. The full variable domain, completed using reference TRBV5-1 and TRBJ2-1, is KAGVTQTPRYLIKTRGQQVTLSCSPISGHRSVSWYQQTPGQGLQFLFEYFSETQRNKGNFPGRFSGRQFSNSRSEMNVSTLELGDSALYLCASSLGPGVAGKDEQFFGPGTRLTVL.

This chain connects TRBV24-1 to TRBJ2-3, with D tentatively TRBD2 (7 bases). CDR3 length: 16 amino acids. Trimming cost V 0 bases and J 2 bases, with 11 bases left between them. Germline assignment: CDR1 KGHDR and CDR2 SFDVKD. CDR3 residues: CATSDLRGANTDTQYF. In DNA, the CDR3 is TGTGCCACCAGTGATTTGCGGGGGGCAAACACAGATACGCAGTATTTT.

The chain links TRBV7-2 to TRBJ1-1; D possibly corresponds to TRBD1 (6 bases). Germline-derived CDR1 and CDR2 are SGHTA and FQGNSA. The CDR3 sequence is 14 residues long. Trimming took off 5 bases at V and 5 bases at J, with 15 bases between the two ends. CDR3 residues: CASSPRQVVTEAFF. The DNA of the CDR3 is TGTGCCAGCAGCCCTAGACAGGTAGTGACTGAAGCTTTCTTT. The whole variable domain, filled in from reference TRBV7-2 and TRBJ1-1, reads GAGVSQSPSNKVTEKGKDVELRCDPISGHTALYWYRQSLGQGLEFLIYFQGNSAPDKSGLPSDRFSAERTGGSVSTLTIQRTQQEDSAVYLCASSPRQVVTEAFFGQGTRLTVV.

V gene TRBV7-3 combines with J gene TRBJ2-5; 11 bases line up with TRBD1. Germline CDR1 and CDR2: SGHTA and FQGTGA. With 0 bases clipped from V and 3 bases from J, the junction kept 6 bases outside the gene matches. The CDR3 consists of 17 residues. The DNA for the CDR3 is TGTGCCAGCAGCTTAACCTGGGGACAGGGGGGCGAAGAGACCCAGTACTTC. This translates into CASSLTWGQGGEETQYF.